Listed below are T cell receptor beta chains from one sample, sequenced in a study of blood T cell repertoires in COVID-19. TCRdb's copy holds only in-frame clones and misses some; the assay was immunoSEQ multiplex PCR. The repertoire consists of 130,000 or so clones, with about 88% occurring once and the leading ten covering roughly 2.2%. Material for sequencing was PBMCs or T cells enriched from blood (not recorded which). The receptors stem from a man aged 40-50 years with acute COVID-19. CDR3s include the opening cysteine and the closing phenylalanine or tryptophan. Each record gives: CDR3 DNA, CDR3 protein, J gene, clone size, D gene, V gene. A D gene is named only where the DNA matches it firmly. Clone size is stated in some rows and not others, as once, few, many or a class when expanded.

CDR3nt: TGTGCCAGCAGCCAGGGAGGGCAAACAGGGGGCGCGAACTATGGCTACACCTTC
CDR3aa: CASSQGGQTGGANYGYTF
j_gene: TRBJ1-2
abundance: -
d_gene: TRBD1
v_gene: TRBV9

CDR3nt: TGTGCCAGCAGTGAAGTCAGGGGGCTCGTCAATCAGCCCCAGCATTTT
CDR3aa: CASSEVRGLVNQPQHF
j_gene: TRBJ1-5
abundance: -
d_gene: TRBD1
v_gene: TRBV6-1

CDR3nt: TGTGCCAGCAGGAAGGGGGTCGTGAATCAGCCCCAGCATTTT
CDR3aa: CASRKGVVNQPQHF
j_gene: TRBJ1-5
abundance: -
d_gene: -
v_gene: TRBV6-5

CDR3nt: TGCGCCAGCAGCCGAATTCCCGGGACAGGGGTCCGGACAGATACGCAGTATTTT
CDR3aa: CASSRIPGTGVRTDTQYF
j_gene: TRBJ2-3
abundance: -
d_gene: TRBD1
v_gene: TRBV5-1

CDR3nt: TGTGCCAGCAGTTTGGGCCTCACAGATACGCAGTATTTT
CDR3aa: CASSLGLTDTQYF
j_gene: TRBJ2-3
abundance: -
d_gene: -
v_gene: TRBV12-3/TRBV12-4

CDR3nt: TGTGCCAGCTCACCCCGGGGGGTGGAGGCCAACGTCCTGACTTTC
CDR3aa: CASSPRGVEANVLTF
j_gene: TRBJ2-6
abundance: once
d_gene: TRBD2
v_gene: TRBV18

CDR3nt: TGTGCCAGCAGCGCCGGACTAGCGGGAGTTAGTGAGCAGTTCTTC
CDR3aa: CASSAGLAGVSEQFF
j_gene: TRBJ2-1
abundance: few
d_gene: TRBD2
v_gene: TRBV27

CDR3nt: TGTGCCAGCAGTGGGACAGGGGTTCAGCCCCAGCATTTT
CDR3aa: CASSGTGVQPQHF
j_gene: TRBJ1-5
abundance: -
d_gene: TRBD1
v_gene: TRBV27

CDR3nt: TGTGCCAGCAGCTCGACCGCGACAGCTCATAATTCACCCCTCCACTTT
CDR3aa: CASSSTATAHNSPLHF
j_gene: TRBJ1-6
abundance: -
d_gene: -
v_gene: TRBV27

CDR3nt: TGTGCCAGCTCGCCGGGACAGGGCCCTAACGAGCAGTACTTC
CDR3aa: CASSPGQGPNEQYF
j_gene: TRBJ2-7
abundance: -
d_gene: TRBD1
v_gene: TRBV18

CDR3nt: TGTGCCAGCAGTCCCCGACTAGCGTCCTACGAGCAGTACTTC
CDR3aa: CASSPRLASYEQYF
j_gene: TRBJ2-7
abundance: -
d_gene: TRBD2
v_gene: TRBV28

CDR3nt: TGTGCCAGTAGTACGGGACTCCTAGAGTCCCTCCACTTT
CDR3aa: CASSTGLLESLHF
j_gene: TRBJ1-6
abundance: -
d_gene: -
v_gene: TRBV19

CDR3nt: TGTGCCAGCAGCTCTACCGGGACTCTTGGCTACAATGAGCAGTTCTTC
CDR3aa: CASSSTGTLGYNEQFF
j_gene: TRBJ2-1
abundance: -
d_gene: -
v_gene: TRBV7-2

CDR3nt: TGTGCCAGCGCAGGGAGGTATGGCTACACCTTC
CDR3aa: CASAGRYGYTF
j_gene: TRBJ1-2
abundance: few
d_gene: -
v_gene: TRBV12-3/TRBV12-4

CDR3nt: TGTGCCAGCAGCCAGGGGACTAGCGGGGGCTACGAGCAGTACTTC
CDR3aa: CASSQGTSGGYEQYF
j_gene: TRBJ2-7
abundance: once
d_gene: TRBD2
v_gene: TRBV13

CDR3nt: TGTGCCAGCAGCTCCGAGAGATCACAGCCCCAGCATTTT
CDR3aa: CASSSERSQPQHF
j_gene: TRBJ1-5
abundance: -
d_gene: -
v_gene: TRBV2

CDR3nt: TGTGCCAGCAGCTTCAAAGAGACCCAGTACTTC
CDR3aa: CASSFKETQYF
j_gene: TRBJ2-5
abundance: few
d_gene: -
v_gene: TRBV7-2

CDR3nt: TGTGCCAGCAGCTCCAGACTAGCGGGGGCCAATGAGCAGTTCTTC
CDR3aa: CASSSRLAGANEQFF
j_gene: TRBJ2-1
abundance: -
d_gene: TRBD2
v_gene: TRBV7-6

CDR3nt: TGTGCCAGCAGCTTCTTCCTAGCGGGAGCGTTCAATGAGCAGTTCTTC
CDR3aa: CASSFFLAGAFNEQFF
j_gene: TRBJ2-1
abundance: -
d_gene: TRBD2
v_gene: TRBV5-4

CDR3nt: TGTGCCAGCAGTGAACAAGGGACGGGGGTTCAGCAGTACTTC
CDR3aa: CASSEQGTGVQQYF
j_gene: TRBJ2-7
abundance: -
d_gene: -
v_gene: TRBV2

CDR3nt: TGTGCCAGCAGCCCGACCCGGAGGGGCTATGGCTACACCTTC
CDR3aa: CASSPTRRGYGYTF
j_gene: TRBJ1-2
abundance: -
d_gene: -
v_gene: TRBV7-2

CDR3nt: TGTGCCAGCAGCCAAGAACCGGGGGGAGCAGCTTTCTTT
CDR3aa: CASSQEPGGAAFF
j_gene: TRBJ1-1
abundance: -
d_gene: -
v_gene: TRBV3-1/TRBV3-2